A selection of T cell receptor beta chains follows, all from one sample in a study of blood T cell repertoires in COVID-19. Generated by immunoSEQ multiplex PCR, the TCRdb table keeps only in-frame clones and is missing some. The sample contains roughly 180,000 clones, 79% of which appear only once. What was sequenced was peripheral blood. Receptors originate from a man between 60 and 75 years old with active or convalescent COVID-19. CDR3s include the opening cysteine and the closing phenylalanine or tryptophan. The order of the fields is J gene, clone size, V gene, D gene, CDR3 DNA, CDR3 protein. The D gene is left open where the match is weak. Clone size is given for some rows only: seen once, a few or many times, or a class if the clone is expanded.

j_call: TRBJ1-1
clone_size: -
v_call: TRBV2
d_call: -
cdr3_nt: TGTGCCAGCAGTGAAGCGCCCGGGGGGGAAGCTTTCTTT
cdr3_aa: CASSEAPGGEAFF

j_call: TRBJ2-5
clone_size: -
v_call: TRBV4-3
d_call: TRBD1
cdr3_nt: TGCGCCAGCAGCCAACTTAGGGGGCCCCAAGAGACCCAGTACTTC
cdr3_aa: CASSQLRGPQETQYF

j_call: TRBJ2-7
clone_size: -
v_call: TRBV30
d_call: -
cdr3_nt: TGTGCCTGGGGTAGGACTTACAACGAGCAGTACTTC
cdr3_aa: CAWGRTYNEQYF

j_call: TRBJ2-1
clone_size: -
v_call: TRBV4-2
d_call: -
cdr3_nt: TGTGCCAGCAGCGCAGGGCCGGTCGACAATGAGCAGTTCTTC
cdr3_aa: CASSAGPVDNEQFF

j_call: TRBJ2-7
clone_size: few
v_call: TRBV4-2
d_call: TRBD2
cdr3_nt: TGTGCCAGCAGCCAAGGGCTAGCGGGTTACTACGAGCAGTACTTC
cdr3_aa: CASSQGLAGYYEQYF

j_call: TRBJ1-6
clone_size: -
v_call: TRBV20-1
d_call: TRBD1
cdr3_nt: TGCAGTGCTAGTAAAAACTTTGGGGACAGGGGGAATTCACCCCTCCACTTT
cdr3_aa: CSASKNFGDRGNSPLHF

j_call: TRBJ2-3
clone_size: -
v_call: TRBV20-1
d_call: TRBD2
cdr3_nt: TGCAGTGCTAGTCTAGCGGGAGGGATCACAGATACGCAGTATTTT
cdr3_aa: CSASLAGGITDTQYF

j_call: TRBJ1-5
clone_size: -
v_call: TRBV19
d_call: TRBD1
cdr3_nt: TGTGCCAGTAGGACAGAACCCGGGACAGGGGGCGACTTTCGCAATCAGCCCCAGCATTTT
cdr3_aa: CASRTEPGTGGDFRNQPQHF

j_call: TRBJ2-5
clone_size: -
v_call: TRBV6-1
d_call: -
cdr3_nt: TGTGCCAGCAGTGAAGCGCAGAATAGCGTTTTCCCGACAGAGACCCAGTACTTC
cdr3_aa: CASSEAQNSVFPTETQYF

j_call: TRBJ2-1
clone_size: -
v_call: TRBV5-4
d_call: TRBD1
cdr3_nt: TGTGCCAGCAGCCAGGACAGGGGATTAGCTGAGCAGTTCTTC
cdr3_aa: CASSQDRGLAEQFF

j_call: TRBJ1-2
clone_size: -
v_call: TRBV10-3
d_call: -
cdr3_nt: TGTGCCATCTCACTCCCAGGGAGGGAAGGGTATGGCTACACCTTC
cdr3_aa: CAISLPGREGYGYTF

j_call: TRBJ1-1
clone_size: -
v_call: TRBV7-3
d_call: TRBD1
cdr3_nt: TGTGCCAGCAGCTCACGGACAGGAACTAACACTGAAGCTTTCTTT
cdr3_aa: CASSSRTGTNTEAFF

j_call: TRBJ2-3
clone_size: few
v_call: TRBV7-3
d_call: TRBD2
cdr3_nt: TGTGCCAGCAGCTTCAATAGCGGGAGTGAGACAGATACGCAGTATTTT
cdr3_aa: CASSFNSGSETDTQYF

j_call: TRBJ2-7
clone_size: -
v_call: TRBV21-1
d_call: -
cdr3_nt: TGTGCCAGCAGCAGGGCAGGGGGGTCCTACGAGCAGTACTTC
cdr3_aa: CASSRAGGSYEQYF

j_call: TRBJ1-1
clone_size: once
v_call: TRBV25-1
d_call: TRBD1
cdr3_nt: TGTGCCAGCAGTCCCCGGACAGGACAGAACACTGAAGCTTTCTTT
cdr3_aa: CASSPRTGQNTEAFF

j_call: TRBJ2-3
clone_size: -
v_call: TRBV25-1
d_call: -
cdr3_nt: TGTGCCAGCAGTGAAACGCTAGCCACAGATACGCAGTATTTT
cdr3_aa: CASSETLATDTQYF

j_call: TRBJ2-3
clone_size: -
v_call: TRBV5-1
d_call: -
cdr3_nt: TGCGCCAGCAGCTTGGACGGGGGTACGCAGTATTTT
cdr3_aa: CASSLDGGTQYF

j_call: TRBJ2-2
clone_size: -
v_call: TRBV5-4
d_call: TRBD2
cdr3_nt: TGTGCCAGCAGCTTGGCCGGGCTAGCGGGAGGGCCGAACACCGGGGAGCTGTTTTTT
cdr3_aa: CASSLAGLAGGPNTGELFF

j_call: TRBJ2-2
clone_size: -
v_call: TRBV12-1
d_call: -
cdr3_nt: TGTGCCAGCAGCTCTGGAGGAACTAGCGGGAAGACCGGGGAGCTGTTTTTT
cdr3_aa: CASSSGGTSGKTGELFF

j_call: TRBJ2-5
clone_size: -
v_call: TRBV7-6
d_call: -
cdr3_nt: TGTGCCAGCAGCTTAGGCGGGGTATTGGGGCCTCAAGAGACCCAGTACTTC
cdr3_aa: CASSLGGVLGPQETQYF

j_call: TRBJ2-7
clone_size: few
v_call: TRBV4-1
d_call: TRBD1
cdr3_nt: TGCGCCAGCAGCCAACCCGTCTGGGACAGGAGCTACGAGCAGTACTTC
cdr3_aa: CASSQPVWDRSYEQYF

j_call: TRBJ2-7
clone_size: -
v_call: TRBV24-1
d_call: TRBD2
cdr3_nt: TGTGCCACCAGTGATTTCCCAGGGAGCCCTGAAGGGAACCTCGTAGCGGGGGAGCAGTACTTC
cdr3_aa: CATSDFPGSPEGNLVAGEQYF

j_call: TRBJ2-3
clone_size: -
v_call: TRBV29-1
d_call: -
cdr3_nt: TGCAGCGTTGAGGCGGGGAACACAGATACGCAGTATTTT
cdr3_aa: CSVEAGNTDTQYF

j_call: TRBJ1-2
clone_size: once
v_call: TRBV20-1
d_call: TRBD1
cdr3_nt: TGCAGTGCTACGACAGGGGCGGGCTACACCTTC
cdr3_aa: CSATTGAGYTF

j_call: TRBJ2-1
clone_size: -
v_call: TRBV18
d_call: TRBD1
cdr3_nt: TGTGCCAGCTCTCGGACAGGGTCCCCCTACAATGAGCAGTTCTTC
cdr3_aa: CASSRTGSPYNEQFF

j_call: TRBJ1-1
clone_size: -
v_call: TRBV28
d_call: -
cdr3_nt: TGTGCCAGCACCCTCGGTTCCCAGCGAGCTTTCTTT
cdr3_aa: CASTLGSQRAFF

j_call: TRBJ1-5
clone_size: -
v_call: TRBV18
d_call: -
cdr3_nt: TGTGCCAGCTCACCATCAGGGAATCAGCCCCAGCATTTT
cdr3_aa: CASSPSGNQPQHF

j_call: TRBJ1-5
clone_size: few
v_call: TRBV5-6
d_call: -
cdr3_nt: TGTGCCAGCAGCTTGTTTGGCAGATCTAGCAATCAGCCCCAGCATTTT
cdr3_aa: CASSLFGRSSNQPQHF

j_call: TRBJ1-2
clone_size: -
v_call: TRBV19
d_call: -
cdr3_nt: TGTGCCAGTTCAGCAGGGGCGGACTATGGCTACACCTTC
cdr3_aa: CASSAGADYGYTF

j_call: TRBJ2-5
clone_size: -
v_call: TRBV18
d_call: -
cdr3_nt: TGTGCCAGCTCACCCTATGGAGAAGAGACCCAGTACTTC
cdr3_aa: CASSPYGEETQYF

j_call: TRBJ2-5
clone_size: -
v_call: TRBV19
d_call: -
cdr3_nt: TGTGCCAGTAGTAGGGGGACAAGTCGAGCAGAGACCCAGTACTTC
cdr3_aa: CASSRGTSRAETQYF

j_call: TRBJ2-1
clone_size: -
v_call: TRBV18
d_call: TRBD2
cdr3_nt: TGTGCCAGCTCACGTCGGGAGGGCCCGTTCTTC
cdr3_aa: CASSRREGPFF

j_call: TRBJ2-7
clone_size: -
v_call: TRBV23-1
d_call: TRBD1
cdr3_nt: TGCGCCAGCAGTCAGGTGGGGGACAGGCACTCCTACGAGCAGTACTTC
cdr3_aa: CASSQVGDRHSYEQYF

j_call: TRBJ2-7
clone_size: -
v_call: TRBV7-2
d_call: TRBD2
cdr3_nt: TGTGCCAGCAGCCCCGGACTAGCGCTCGCCTACGAGCAGTACTTC
cdr3_aa: CASSPGLALAYEQYF

j_call: TRBJ1-2
clone_size: -
v_call: TRBV6-6
d_call: -
cdr3_nt: TGTGCCAGCAGAGCGGACCGCTATTCTTATTCTGGCTACACCTTC
cdr3_aa: CASRADRYSYSGYTF

j_call: TRBJ2-1
clone_size: -
v_call: TRBV19
d_call: TRBD2
cdr3_nt: TGTGCCAGTAGTATCGGGACTAGCGGGAGGTCATACAATGAGCAGTTCTTC
cdr3_aa: CASSIGTSGRSYNEQFF

j_call: TRBJ2-3
clone_size: once
v_call: TRBV6-6
d_call: -
cdr3_nt: TGTGCCAGCAGTTACGCGGGAAGCACAGATACGCAGTATTTT
cdr3_aa: CASSYAGSTDTQYF

j_call: TRBJ1-2
clone_size: -
v_call: TRBV7-9
d_call: -
cdr3_nt: TGTGCCAGCAGCTTACCGGACAGTTACTATGGCTACACCTTC
cdr3_aa: CASSLPDSYYGYTF

j_call: TRBJ2-7
clone_size: -
v_call: TRBV6-2/TRBV6-3
d_call: -
cdr3_nt: TGTGCCAGCAGTTACAGCCAAAGCTCCTACGAGCAGTACTTC
cdr3_aa: CASSYSQSSYEQYF

j_call: TRBJ1-5
clone_size: few
v_call: TRBV6-4
d_call: -
cdr3_nt: TGTGCCAGCAGTGACTCAAGGGGTAGGCATTTT
cdr3_aa: CASSDSRGRHF

j_call: TRBJ1-2
clone_size: -
v_call: TRBV5-6
d_call: TRBD1
cdr3_nt: TGTGCCAGCAGCCGGACAGGGGGCTATGGCTACACCTTC
cdr3_aa: CASSRTGGYGYTF

j_call: TRBJ1-3
clone_size: few
v_call: TRBV5-1
d_call: -
cdr3_nt: TGCGCCAGCAGCTCCGGGGAGAACACCATATATTTT
cdr3_aa: CASSSGENTIYF

j_call: TRBJ2-2
clone_size: -
v_call: TRBV10-3
d_call: TRBD2
cdr3_nt: TGTGCCACCGGGACTAGCGGGAGAGTCGACACCGGGGAGCTGTTTTTT
cdr3_aa: CATGTSGRVDTGELFF

j_call: TRBJ2-7
clone_size: -
v_call: TRBV28
d_call: -
cdr3_nt: TGTGCCAGCAGGAGGGACTGGACTAATTCCTACGAGCAGTACTTC
cdr3_aa: CASRRDWTNSYEQYF

j_call: TRBJ2-2
clone_size: -
v_call: TRBV28
d_call: TRBD1
cdr3_nt: TGTGCCAGCTTTACAGGGGTCACCGGGGAGCTGTTTTTT
cdr3_aa: CASFTGVTGELFF

j_call: TRBJ2-7
clone_size: -
v_call: TRBV20-1
d_call: -
cdr3_nt: TGCAGTGCTAGTGACAACGAGCAGTACTTC
cdr3_aa: CSASDNEQYF